A selection of T cell receptor beta chains follows, all from one sample in a study of control samples from healthy donors and cancer patients. Using immunoSEQ multiplex PCR, the repertoire was profiled, and TCRdb retains in-frame clones only, with some absent. The repertoire includes about 83,000 clones, 91% of them detected once, and approximately 16% sits in the top ten. Sequencing was performed on blood. Source of these receptors: a man aged 50 to 60 in good health. The CDR3 runs from the conserved cysteine through the conserved F or W. D genes are given only for firm matches. For some rows the clone size is stated as once, few or many, or as a class when expanded; others skip it.

TRBJ2-1 TRBD2 - TRBV24-1 TGTGCCACCAGTGATGCCCGGACTAGCGGGGGGGGAGAGCAGTTCTTC CATSDARTSGGGEQFF
TRBJ1-6 - - TRBV6-5 TGTGCCAGCAGGAGGGGAACGACACCCCTCCACTTT CASRRGTTPLHF
TRBJ2-7 TRBD2 - TRBV7-8 TGTGCCAGCAGTTCAGGGGCGGGGGGCTACGAGCAGTACTTC CASSSGAGGYEQYF
TRBJ2-7 - - TRBV5-5 TGTGCCAGCAGCTTGGAAGACTACGGGACCGATATCAACTACGAGCAGTACTTC CASSLEDYGTDINYEQYF
TRBJ1-2 - - TRBV6-6 TGTGCCAGCACCGACAGGCCGAGCGGCTATGGCTACACCTTC CASTDRPSGYGYTF
TRBJ1-1 - few TRBV18 TGTGCCAGCTCACCCAGGAATGAGCTCGGGGACACTGAAGCTTTCTTT CASSPRNELGDTEAFF
TRBJ2-2 - - TRBV7-2 TGTGCCAGCAGACCTCTAGCCGGGGAGCTGTTTTTT CASRPLAGELFF
TRBJ1-1 - - TRBV7-9 TGTGCCAGCAGCTTAGGTTTCCTTGAAGCTTTCTTT CASSLGFLEAFF
TRBJ2-1 - - TRBV2 TGTGCCACCCGGGACTTCTACAATGAGCAGTTCTTC CATRDFYNEQFF
TRBJ1-3 TRBD1 - TRBV7-9 TGTGCCAGCAGCTTAGCCCTTGAATCGACAGGGACCTCTGGAAACACCATATATTTT CASSLALESTGTSGNTIYF
TRBJ1-4 - - TRBV6-1 TGTGCCAGCAGTGAACGGCAGGGGATGGGTGAAAAACTGTTTTTT CASSERQGMGEKLFF
TRBJ1-4 TRBD1 - TRBV6-5 TGTGCCAGCAGAGTTGGGACAGCCCCCGGGGGAAAACTGTTTTTT CASRVGTAPGGKLFF
TRBJ2-7 - - TRBV20-1 TGCAGTGCTAGTATTAGGGGGGGTAATCTATACGAGCAGTACTTC CSASIRGGNLYEQYF
TRBJ1-5 - few TRBV6-5 TGTGCCAGCAGACCATCTCAGAATCAGCCCCAGCATTTT CASRPSQNQPQHF
TRBJ2-7 TRBD2 once TRBV5-6 TGTGCCAGCAGCAGGACTAGTGGGTACGAGCAGTACTTC CASSRTSGYEQYF
TRBJ2-7 - - TRBV7-2 TGTGCCAGCAGCTCCCGGGACATCGTCTACGAGCAGTACTTC CASSSRDIVYEQYF
TRBJ1-5 - - TRBV3-1/TRBV3-2 TGTGCCAGCAGCCAAGATCGGGTTCAGCCCCAGCATTTT CASSQDRVQPQHF
TRBJ1-2 TRBD1 - TRBV7-2 TGTGCCAGCAGCTTGCGGGACAGGGGGCGGGGGGGCTACACCTTC CASSLRDRGRGGYTF
TRBJ2-3 - - TRBV3-1/TRBV3-2 TGTGCCAGCAGTCCGGTAGAAGGAGATACGCAGTATTTT CASSPVEGDTQYF
TRBJ2-3 - - TRBV30 TGTGCCTGGAGTGTCGGCAGGGTGGGGGCAGATACGCAGTATTTT CAWSVGRVGADTQYF
TRBJ1-1 - - TRBV27 TGTGCCAGCAGCTTTTTACAAAGTAACACTGAAGCTTTCTTT CASSFLQSNTEAFF
TRBJ1-3 - - TRBV18 TGTGCCAGCCTACAGGGTACCCGGAACACCATATATTTT CASLQGTRNTIYF
TRBJ2-7 TRBD2 - TRBV2 TGTGCCAGCTCTAGCGGGGCCTCCTACGAGCAGTACTTC CASSSGASYEQYF
TRBJ2-7 TRBD2 - TRBV5-6 TGTGCCAGCAGCCTCCTAGCGGGGCCCAGGGAGCAGTACTTC CASSLLAGPREQYF
TRBJ1-5 - - TRBV19 TGTGCCAGTACCTGGACCGTCAATCAGCCCCAGCATTTT CASTWTVNQPQHF
TRBJ1-1 - - TRBV7-6 TGTGCCAGCAGCAGGGGGGGGACTGAAGCTTTCTTT CASSRGGTEAFF
TRBJ2-7 - - TRBV3-1/TRBV3-2 TGTGCCAGCAGCCAAGATCCCTACGAGCAGTACTTC CASSQDPYEQYF
TRBJ1-5 - - TRBV18 TGTGCCAGCTCACCAGGCACAGAAGAGCCCCAGCATTTT CASSPGTEEPQHF
TRBJ2-2 TRBD1 - TRBV24-1 TGTGCCACCCGGGACAGGAACACCGGGGAGCTGTTTTTT CATRDRNTGELFF
TRBJ1-5 - once TRBV12-5 TGTGCTAGTAGCAGGCCCCGGCGGCCCCAGCATTTT CASSRPRRPQHF
TRBJ2-2 - - TRBV7-6 TGTGCCAGCAGCGGACCGGGGCGCACCGGGGAGCTGTTTTTT CASSGPGRTGELFF
TRBJ1-2 - - TRBV24-1 TGTGCCACCAGTGATTCGGGGAGGGGAGGTAATGGCTACACCTTC CATSDSGRGGNGYTF
TRBJ2-1 - - TRBV25-1 TGTGCCAGCAGTGAAAGCCTGGATTACAATGAGCAGTTCTTC CASSESLDYNEQFF
TRBJ1-1 - - TRBV5-6 TGTGCCAGCAGCTTTCAGGGCTCCATGAACACTGAAGCTTTCTTT CASSFQGSMNTEAFF
TRBJ1-3 - - TRBV12-5 TGTGCTAGTGGTTTGGAAAACACCATATATTTT CASGLENTIYF
TRBJ1-1 - - TRBV19 TGTGCCAGTAGTTTCAGAGTGACGGACGAAGCTTTCTTT CASSFRVTDEAFF
TRBJ2-1 - - TRBV2 TGTGCCAGCAGTGAACGATACAATGAGCAGTTCTTC CASSERYNEQFF
TRBJ1-1 TRBD1 - TRBV6-4 TGTGCCAGCAGGACACAGGGGGCCGGAACTGAAGCTTTCTTT CASRTQGAGTEAFF
TRBJ2-1 - - TRBV18 TGTGCCAGCTCACCCCGGGGGCTCCCAGCTGATGAGCAGTTCTTC CASSPRGLPADEQFF
TRBJ1-2 TRBD1 - TRBV29-1 TGCAGCGTTGCTACAGGGGGGAATAACGGCTACACCTTC CSVATGGNNGYTF
TRBJ2-2 - - TRBV11-3 TGTGCCAGCAGCTTAGAGGGGCCGGGGGCCGGGGAGCTGTTTTTT CASSLEGPGAGELFF
TRBJ1-1 - - TRBV5-8 TGTGCCAGCACCCAGGGAGCCCTCACTGAAGCTTTCTTT CASTQGALTEAFF
TRBJ1-1 - - TRBV7-9 TGTGCCAGCAGCCAAGGGGTAAAAAGCTCTGAAGCTTTCTTT CASSQGVKSSEAFF
TRBJ1-5 - - TRBV6-1 TGTGCCAGCAGTGACGAGCGAAATCAGCCCCAGCATTTT CASSDERNQPQHF
TRBJ1-1 - once TRBV6-6 TGTGCCAGCAGTTACTCGGGGGGGAACACTGAAGCTTTCTTT CASSYSGGNTEAFF
TRBJ1-1 - few TRBV19 TGTGCCAGTAGTATGAAGGGACACAGGAACACTGAAGCTTTCTTT CASSMKGHRNTEAFF
TRBJ2-2 TRBD1 - TRBV11-2 TGTGCCAGCAGCTTAGGTAGCAGGGGGCGGACCGGGGAGCTGTTTTTT CASSLGSRGRTGELFF
TRBJ2-3 TRBD2 - TRBV24-1 TGTGCCACCAGTGACCCCCCGGGGTCTAGCGGGTTTAGCACAGATACGCAGTATTTT CATSDPPGSSGFSTDTQYF